The clone carrying this TCR beta chain appeared a single time. Its target is not known. Germline CDR1 reads MNHGY; CDR2 reads SAAAGT. There are 19 residues in the CDR3. Trimming cost V 0 bases and J 2 bases; bases outside gene matches: 14. The sample is drawn from a study of cytomegalovirus exposure and HLA in healthy donors. Across the study: An analysis done earlier identified more than 100 million unique TCR beta sequences from 190 million or so T cells.

Primers included in the PCR were 60 Vbeta and 13 Jbeta primers. Assay: immunoSEQ multiplex PCR; the TCRdb copy retains only in-frame clones and omits some. The table lists about 130,000 clones, over 75% of them singletons. Study conclusions and caveats: Later examination showed HLA-associated TCR beta chains had greater clonal expansion than equally common others.

This TCR came from a man younger than 35 in good health and CMV-seropositive. The sample consisted of PBMCs. The chain joins TRBV6-8 to TRBJ1-1, with 8 nucleotides matching TRBD1. Here the CDR3 DNA reads TGTGCCAGCAGTTACTCGGGTAGCAGGGGGCTCTTCCCTAACACTGAAGCTTTCTTT. Translating gives CASSYSGSRGLFPNTEAFF.